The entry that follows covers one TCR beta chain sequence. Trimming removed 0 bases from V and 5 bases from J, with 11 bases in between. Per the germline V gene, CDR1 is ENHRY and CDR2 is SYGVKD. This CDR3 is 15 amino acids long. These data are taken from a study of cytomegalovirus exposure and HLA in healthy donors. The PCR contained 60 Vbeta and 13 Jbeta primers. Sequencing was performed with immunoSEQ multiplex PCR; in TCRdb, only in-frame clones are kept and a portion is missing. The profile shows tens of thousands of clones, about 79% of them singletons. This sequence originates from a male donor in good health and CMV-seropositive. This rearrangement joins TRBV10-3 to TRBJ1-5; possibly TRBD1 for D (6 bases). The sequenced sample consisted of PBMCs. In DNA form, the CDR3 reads TGTGCCATCAGTGAGTCAGGACAGCGGTATCAGCCCCAGCATTTT. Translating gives CAISESGQRYQPQHF.